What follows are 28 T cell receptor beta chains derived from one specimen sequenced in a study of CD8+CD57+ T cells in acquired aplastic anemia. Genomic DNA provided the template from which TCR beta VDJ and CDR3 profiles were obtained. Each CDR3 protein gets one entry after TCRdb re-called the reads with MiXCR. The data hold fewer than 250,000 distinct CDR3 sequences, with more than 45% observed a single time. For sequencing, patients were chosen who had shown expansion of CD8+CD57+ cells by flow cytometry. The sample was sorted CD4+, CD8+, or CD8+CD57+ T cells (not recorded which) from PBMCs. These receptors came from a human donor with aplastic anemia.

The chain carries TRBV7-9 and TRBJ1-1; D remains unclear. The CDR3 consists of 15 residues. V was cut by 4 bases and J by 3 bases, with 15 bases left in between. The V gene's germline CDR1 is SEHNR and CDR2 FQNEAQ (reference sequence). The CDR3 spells CASSSPSSGYTEAFF. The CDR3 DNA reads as TGTGCCAGCAGCTCGCCAAGTTCAGGCTACACTGAAGCTTTCTTT.

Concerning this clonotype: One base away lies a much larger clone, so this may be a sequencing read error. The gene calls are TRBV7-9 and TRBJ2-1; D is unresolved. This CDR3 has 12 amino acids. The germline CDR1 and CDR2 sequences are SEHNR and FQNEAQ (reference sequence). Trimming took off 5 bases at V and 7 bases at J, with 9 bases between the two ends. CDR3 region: CASSPKRNEQFF. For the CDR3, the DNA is TGTGCCAGCAGCCCCAAGAGGAATGAGCAGTTCTTC. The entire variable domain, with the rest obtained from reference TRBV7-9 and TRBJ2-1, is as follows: DTGVSQNPRHKITKRGQNVTFRCDPISEHNRLYWYRQTLGQGPEFLTYFQNEAQLEKSRLLSDRFSAERPKGSFSTLEIQRTEQGDSAMYLCASSPKRNEQFFGPGTRLTVL.

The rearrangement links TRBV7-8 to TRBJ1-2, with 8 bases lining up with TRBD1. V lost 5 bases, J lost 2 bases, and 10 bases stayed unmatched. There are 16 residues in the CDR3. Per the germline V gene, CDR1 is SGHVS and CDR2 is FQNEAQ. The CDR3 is CASSALRDRPNYGYTF. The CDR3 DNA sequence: TGTGCCAGCAGCGCGCTCCGGGACAGGCCCAACTATGGCTACACCTTC.

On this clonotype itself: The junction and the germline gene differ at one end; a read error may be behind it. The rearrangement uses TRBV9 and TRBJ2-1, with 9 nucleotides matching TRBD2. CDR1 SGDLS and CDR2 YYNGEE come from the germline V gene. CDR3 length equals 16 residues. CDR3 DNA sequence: TGCGCCAGCAATAGGGTAGCGGGGGTCCTGGACAATGAGCAGTTCTTC. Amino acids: CASNRVAGVLDNEQFF. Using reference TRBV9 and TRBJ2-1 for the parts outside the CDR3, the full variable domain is DSGVTQTPKHLITATGQRVTLRCSPRSGDLSVYWYQQSLDQGLQFLIQYYNGEERAKGNILERFSAQQFPDLHSELNLSSLELGDSALYFCASNRVAGVLDNEQFFGPGTRLTVL.

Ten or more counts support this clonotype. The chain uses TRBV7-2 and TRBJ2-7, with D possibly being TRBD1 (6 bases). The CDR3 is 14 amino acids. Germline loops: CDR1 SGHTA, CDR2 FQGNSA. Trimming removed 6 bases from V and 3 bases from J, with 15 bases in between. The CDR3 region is CASRFGQGHYEQYF. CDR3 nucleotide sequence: TGTGCCAGCAGGTTCGGTCAGGGGCACTACGAGCAGTACTTC.

The CDR3 DNA reads as TGTGCCATCAGGGAGGGGACCTATGGCTACACCTTC. Its protein is CAIREGTYGYTF. The J gene is TRBJ1-2, the V gene TRBV10-3; D may be TRBD1 (5 bases). The CDR3 has 12 residues. Trimming shortened V by 6 bases and J by 4 bases, and 9 bases separated the two germline ends. The germline gives CDR1 ENHRY, CDR2 SYGVKD.

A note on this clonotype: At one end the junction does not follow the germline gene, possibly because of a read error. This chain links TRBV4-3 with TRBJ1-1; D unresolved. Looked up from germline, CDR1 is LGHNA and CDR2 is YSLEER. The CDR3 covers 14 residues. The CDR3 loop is CASSQVLGVTGALF. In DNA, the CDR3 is TGCGCCAGCAGCCAAGTACTTGGGGTCACTGGAGCTCTCTTT.

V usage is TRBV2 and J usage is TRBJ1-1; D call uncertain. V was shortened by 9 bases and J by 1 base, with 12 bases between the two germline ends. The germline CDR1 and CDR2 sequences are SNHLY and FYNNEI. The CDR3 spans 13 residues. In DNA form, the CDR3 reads TGTGCCAGTAAGGGTCCGGAGAACACTGAAGCTTTCTTT. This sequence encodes CASKGPENTEAFF.

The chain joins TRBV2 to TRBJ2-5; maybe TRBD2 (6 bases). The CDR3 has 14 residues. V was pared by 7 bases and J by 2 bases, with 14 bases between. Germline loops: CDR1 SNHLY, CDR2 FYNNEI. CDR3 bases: TGTGCCAGCACTAAGGCGGGGCTGCAAGAGACCCAGTACTTC. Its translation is CASTKAGLQETQYF. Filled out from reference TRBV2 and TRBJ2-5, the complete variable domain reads EPEVTQTPSHQVTQMGQEVILRCVPISNHLYFYWYRQILGQKVEFLVSFYNNEISEKSEIFDDQFSVERPDGSNFTLKIRSTKLEDSAMYFCASTKAGLQETQYFGPGTRLLVL.

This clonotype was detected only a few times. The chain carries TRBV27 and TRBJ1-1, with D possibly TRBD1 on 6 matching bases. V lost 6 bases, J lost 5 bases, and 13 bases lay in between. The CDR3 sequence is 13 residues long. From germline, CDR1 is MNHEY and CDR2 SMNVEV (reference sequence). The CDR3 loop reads CASSHLGGTEAFF. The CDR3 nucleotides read TGTGCCAGCAGCCATTTAGGGGGAACTGAAGCTTTCTTT.

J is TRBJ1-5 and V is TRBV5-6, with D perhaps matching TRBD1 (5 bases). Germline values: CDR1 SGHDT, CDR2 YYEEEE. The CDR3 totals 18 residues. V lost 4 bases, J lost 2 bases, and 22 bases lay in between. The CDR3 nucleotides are TGTGCCAGCAGCGTAGCGAGCCGGGGCAGCGATGGCAATCAGCCCCAGCATTTT. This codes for CASSVASRGSDGNQPQHF. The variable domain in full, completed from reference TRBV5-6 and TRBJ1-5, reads DAGVTQSPTHLIKTRGQQVTLRCSPKSGHDTVSWYQQALGQGPQFIFQYYEEEERQRGNFPDRFSGHQFPNYSSELNVNALLLGDSALYLCASSVASRGSDGNQPQHFGDGTRLSIL.

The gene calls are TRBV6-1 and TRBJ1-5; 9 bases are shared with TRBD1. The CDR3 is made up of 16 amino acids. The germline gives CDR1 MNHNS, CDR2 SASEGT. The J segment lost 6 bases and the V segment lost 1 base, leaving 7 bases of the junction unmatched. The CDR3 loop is CASSEDRGQMFQPQHF. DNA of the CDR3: TGTGCCAGCAGTGAAGACAGGGGGCAAATGTTTCAGCCCCAGCATTTT.

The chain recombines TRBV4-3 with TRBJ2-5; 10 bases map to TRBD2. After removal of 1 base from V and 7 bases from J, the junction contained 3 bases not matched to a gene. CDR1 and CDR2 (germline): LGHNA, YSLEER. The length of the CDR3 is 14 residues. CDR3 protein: CASSQGTSGGTQYF. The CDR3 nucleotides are TGCGCCAGCAGCCAAGGGACTAGCGGCGGGACCCAGTACTTC.

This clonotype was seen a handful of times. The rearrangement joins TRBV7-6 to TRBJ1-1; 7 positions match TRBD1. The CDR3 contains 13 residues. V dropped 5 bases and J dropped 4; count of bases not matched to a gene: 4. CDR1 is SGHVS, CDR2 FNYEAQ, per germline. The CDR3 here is CASSPGQVTEAFF. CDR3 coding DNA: TGTGCCAGCAGCCCCGGACAGGTCACTGAAGCTTTCTTT.

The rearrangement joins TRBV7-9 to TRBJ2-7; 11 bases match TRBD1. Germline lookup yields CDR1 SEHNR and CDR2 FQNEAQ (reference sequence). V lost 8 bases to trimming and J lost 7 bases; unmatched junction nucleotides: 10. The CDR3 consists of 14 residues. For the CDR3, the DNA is TGTGCCAGCCGAGGACAGGGGGCCCGCGAGGAGCAGTACTTC. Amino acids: CASRGQGAREEQYF. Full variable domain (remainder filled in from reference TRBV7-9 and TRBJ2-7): DTGVSQNPRHKITKRGQNVTFRCDPISEHNRLYWYRQTLGQGPEFLTYFQNEAQLEKSRLLSDRFSAERPKGSFSTLEIQRTEQGDSAMYLCASRGQGAREEQYFGPGTRLTVT.

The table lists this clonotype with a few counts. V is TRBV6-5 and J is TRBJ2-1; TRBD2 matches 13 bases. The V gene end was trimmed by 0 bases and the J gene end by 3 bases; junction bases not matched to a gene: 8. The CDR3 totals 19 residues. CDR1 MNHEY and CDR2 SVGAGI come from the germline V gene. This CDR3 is CASSYSGTSGAGGYNEQFF. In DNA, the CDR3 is TGTGCCAGCAGTTACTCGGGGACTAGCGGGGCCGGGGGCTACAATGAGCAGTTCTTC.

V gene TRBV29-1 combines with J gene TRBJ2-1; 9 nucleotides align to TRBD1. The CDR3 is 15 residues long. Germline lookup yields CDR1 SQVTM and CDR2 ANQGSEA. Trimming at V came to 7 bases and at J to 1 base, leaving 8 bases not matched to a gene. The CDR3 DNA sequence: TGCAGCGCCGCGGACAGGGGAGATTCCTACAATGAGCAGTTCTTC. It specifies CSAADRGDSYNEQFF.

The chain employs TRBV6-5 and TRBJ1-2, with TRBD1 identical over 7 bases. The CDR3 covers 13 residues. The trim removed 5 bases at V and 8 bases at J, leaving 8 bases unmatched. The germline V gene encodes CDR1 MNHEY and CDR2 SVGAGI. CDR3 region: CASSANRGGGYTF. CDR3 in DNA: TGTGCCAGCAGTGCAAACAGGGGAGGGGGCTACACCTTC.

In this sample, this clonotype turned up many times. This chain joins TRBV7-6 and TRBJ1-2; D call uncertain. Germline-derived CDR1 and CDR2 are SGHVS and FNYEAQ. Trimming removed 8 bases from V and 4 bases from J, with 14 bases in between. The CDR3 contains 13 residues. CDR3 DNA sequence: TGTGCCAGCTCCCAGAGACTAGGCTATGGCTACACCTTC. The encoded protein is CASSQRLGYGYTF.

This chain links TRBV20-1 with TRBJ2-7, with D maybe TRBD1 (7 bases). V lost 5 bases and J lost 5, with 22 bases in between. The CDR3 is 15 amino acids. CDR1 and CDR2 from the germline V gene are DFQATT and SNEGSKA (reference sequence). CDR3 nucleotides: TGCAGTGCTTCTCCTTCGGGGAGGACAGGAAACGAGCAGTACTTC. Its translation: CSASPSGRTGNEQYF.

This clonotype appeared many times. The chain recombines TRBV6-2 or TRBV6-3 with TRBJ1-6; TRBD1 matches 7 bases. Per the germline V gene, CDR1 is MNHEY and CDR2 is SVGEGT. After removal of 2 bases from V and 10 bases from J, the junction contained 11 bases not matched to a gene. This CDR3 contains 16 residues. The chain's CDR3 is CASSYVRGGGGSPLHF. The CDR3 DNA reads TGTGCCAGCAGTTACGTCAGAGGGGGCGGCGGCTCACCCCTCCACTTT.

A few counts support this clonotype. The CDR3 loop reads CSVEGYGYTF. CDR3 nucleotide sequence: TGCAGCGTTGAGGGCTATGGCTACACCTTC. This chain uses TRBV29-1 with TRBJ1-2; D call uncertain. The CDR3 covers 10 residues. Germline CDR1 is SQVTM and CDR2 is ANQGSEA. V was shortened by 3 bases and J by 4 bases, with 3 bases between the two germline ends.

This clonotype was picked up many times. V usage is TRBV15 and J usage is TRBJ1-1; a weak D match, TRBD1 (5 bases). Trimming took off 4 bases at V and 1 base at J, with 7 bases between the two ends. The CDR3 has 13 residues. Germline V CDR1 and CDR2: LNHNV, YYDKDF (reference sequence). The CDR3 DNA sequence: TGTGCCACCAGCAAGACAGAGAACACTGAAGCTTTCTTT. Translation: CATSKTENTEAFF.

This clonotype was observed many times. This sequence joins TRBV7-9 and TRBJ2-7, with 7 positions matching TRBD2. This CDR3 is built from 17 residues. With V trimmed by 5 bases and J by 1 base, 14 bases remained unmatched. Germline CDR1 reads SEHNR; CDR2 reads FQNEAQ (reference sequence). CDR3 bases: TGTGCCAGCAGCCCCCCTTCTAGCGGAGGTTCTTCCTACGAGCAGTACTTC. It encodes CASSPPSSGGSSYEQYF.

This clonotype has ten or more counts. The CDR3 loop reads CASSQVRNQPQHF. The CDR3 DNA is TGCGCCAGCAGCCAAGTGAGGAATCAGCCCCAGCATTTT. The rearrangement links TRBV4-3 to TRBJ1-5; D ambiguous. Trimming stripped 1 base from V and 4 bases from J, with 5 bases between. This CDR3 has 13 residues. Germline assignment: CDR1 LGHNA and CDR2 YSLEER.

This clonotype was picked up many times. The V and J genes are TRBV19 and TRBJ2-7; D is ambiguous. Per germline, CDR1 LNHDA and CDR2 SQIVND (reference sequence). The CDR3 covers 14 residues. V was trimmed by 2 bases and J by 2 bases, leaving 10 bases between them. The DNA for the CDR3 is TGTGCCAGTAGTATAACCGCGTCTACCTACGAGCAGTACTTC. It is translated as CASSITASTYEQYF.

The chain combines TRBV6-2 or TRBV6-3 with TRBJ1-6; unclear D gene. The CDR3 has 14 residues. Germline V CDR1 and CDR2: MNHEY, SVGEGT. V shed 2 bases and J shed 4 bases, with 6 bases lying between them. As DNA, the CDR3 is TGTGCCAGCAGTTACGGGCAGTATAATTCACCCCTCCACTTT. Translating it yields CASSYGQYNSPLHF.

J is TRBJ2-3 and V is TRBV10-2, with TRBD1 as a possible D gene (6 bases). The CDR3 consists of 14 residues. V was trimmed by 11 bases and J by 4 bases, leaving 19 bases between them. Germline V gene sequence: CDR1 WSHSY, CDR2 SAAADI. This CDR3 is CASQGIGGADTQYF. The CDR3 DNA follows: TGCGCCTCCCAAGGGATAGGGGGAGCAGATACGCAGTATTTT.